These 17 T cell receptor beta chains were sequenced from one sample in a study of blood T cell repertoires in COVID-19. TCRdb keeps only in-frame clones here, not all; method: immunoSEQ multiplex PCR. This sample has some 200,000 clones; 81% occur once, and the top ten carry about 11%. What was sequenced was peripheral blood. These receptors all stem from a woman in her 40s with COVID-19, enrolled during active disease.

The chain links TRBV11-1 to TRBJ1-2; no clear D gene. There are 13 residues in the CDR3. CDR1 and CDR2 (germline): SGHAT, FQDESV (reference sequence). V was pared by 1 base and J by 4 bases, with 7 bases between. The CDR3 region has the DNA TGTGCCAGCAGCTTAGATCGTCGCTATGGCTACACCTTC. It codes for CASSLDRRYGYTF.

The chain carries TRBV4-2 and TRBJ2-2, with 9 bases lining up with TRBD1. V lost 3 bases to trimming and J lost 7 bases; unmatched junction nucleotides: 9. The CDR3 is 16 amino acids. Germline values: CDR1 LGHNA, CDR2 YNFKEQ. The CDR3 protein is CASSHLGTGYSGELFF. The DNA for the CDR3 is TGTGCCAGCAGCCACCTAGGGACAGGGTATAGCGGGGAGCTGTTTTTT.

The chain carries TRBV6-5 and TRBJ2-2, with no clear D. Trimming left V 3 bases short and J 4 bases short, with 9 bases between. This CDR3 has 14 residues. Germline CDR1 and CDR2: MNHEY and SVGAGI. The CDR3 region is CASSYGRGTGELFF. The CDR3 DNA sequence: TGTGCCAGCAGTTATGGCCGCGGCACCGGGGAGCTGTTTTTT.

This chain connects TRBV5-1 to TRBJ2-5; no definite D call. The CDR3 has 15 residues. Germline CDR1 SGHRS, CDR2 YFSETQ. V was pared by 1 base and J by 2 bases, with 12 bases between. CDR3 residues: CASSLRLPGQETQYF. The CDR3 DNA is TGCGCCAGCAGCTTGCGACTGCCCGGGCAAGAGACCCAGTACTTC.

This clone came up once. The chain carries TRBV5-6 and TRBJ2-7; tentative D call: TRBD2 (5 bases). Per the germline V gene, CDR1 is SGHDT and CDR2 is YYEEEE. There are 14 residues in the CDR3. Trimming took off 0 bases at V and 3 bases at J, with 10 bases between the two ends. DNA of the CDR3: TGTGCCAGCAGCTTGGGAGTAGGGAGCTACGAGCAGTACGTC. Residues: CASSLGVGSYEQYV.

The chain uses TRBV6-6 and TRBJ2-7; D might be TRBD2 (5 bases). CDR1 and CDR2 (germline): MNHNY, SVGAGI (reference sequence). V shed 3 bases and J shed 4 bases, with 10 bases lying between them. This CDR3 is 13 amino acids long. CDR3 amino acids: CASSYSGKYEQYV. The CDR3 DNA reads TGTGCCAGCAGTTATTCGGGAAAGTACGAGCAGTACGTC.

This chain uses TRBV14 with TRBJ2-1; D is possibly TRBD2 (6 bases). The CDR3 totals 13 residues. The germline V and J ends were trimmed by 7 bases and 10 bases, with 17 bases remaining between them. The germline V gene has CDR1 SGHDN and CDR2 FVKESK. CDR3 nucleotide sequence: TGTGCCAGCAAAGAAGCGCGGGGTGCCGAGCAGTTCTTC. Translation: CASKEARGAEQFF.

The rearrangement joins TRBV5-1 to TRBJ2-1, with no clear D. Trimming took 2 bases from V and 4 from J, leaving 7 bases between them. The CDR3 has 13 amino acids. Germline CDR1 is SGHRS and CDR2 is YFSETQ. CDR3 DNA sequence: TGCGCCAGCAGCTTCCCCGGGTACAATGAGCAGTTCTTC. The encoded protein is CASSFPGYNEQFF.

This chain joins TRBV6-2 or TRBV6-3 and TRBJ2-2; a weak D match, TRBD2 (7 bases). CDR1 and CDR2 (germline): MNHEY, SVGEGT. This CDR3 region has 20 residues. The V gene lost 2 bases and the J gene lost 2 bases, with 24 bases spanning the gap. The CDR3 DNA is TGTGCCAGCAGTTACAAAAAGAGGGGGGGCCGTCCAGGCAACACCGGGGAGCTGTTTTTT. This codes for CASSYKKRGGRPGNTGELFF.

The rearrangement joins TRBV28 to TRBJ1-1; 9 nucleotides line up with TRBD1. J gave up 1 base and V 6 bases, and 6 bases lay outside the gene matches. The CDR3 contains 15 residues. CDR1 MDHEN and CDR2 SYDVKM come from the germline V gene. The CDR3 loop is CASRIPGQGNTEAFF. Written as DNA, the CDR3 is TGTGCCAGCAGAATCCCGGGACAGGGGAACACTGAAGCTTTCTTT.

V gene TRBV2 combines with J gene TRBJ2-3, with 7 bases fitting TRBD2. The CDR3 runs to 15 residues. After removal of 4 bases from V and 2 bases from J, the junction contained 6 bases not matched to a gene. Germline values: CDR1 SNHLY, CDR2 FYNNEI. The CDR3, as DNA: TGTGCCAGCAGTGCGGGACTAACTATCACAGATACGCAGTATTTT. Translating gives CASSAGLTITDTQYF. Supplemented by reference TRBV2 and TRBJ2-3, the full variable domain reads EPEVTQTPSHQVTQMGQEVILRCVPISNHLYFYWYRQILGQKVEFLVSFYNNEISEKSEIFDDQFSVERPDGSNFTLKIRSTKLEDSAMYFCASSAGLTITDTQYFGPGTRLTVL.

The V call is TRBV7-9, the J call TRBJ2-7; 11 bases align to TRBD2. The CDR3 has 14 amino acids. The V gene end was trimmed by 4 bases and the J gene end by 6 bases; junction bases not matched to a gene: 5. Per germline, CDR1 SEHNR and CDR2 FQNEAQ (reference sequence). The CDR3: CASSSLAGVSEQYF. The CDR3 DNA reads TGTGCCAGCAGCTCACTAGCGGGAGTCTCCGAGCAGTACTTC.

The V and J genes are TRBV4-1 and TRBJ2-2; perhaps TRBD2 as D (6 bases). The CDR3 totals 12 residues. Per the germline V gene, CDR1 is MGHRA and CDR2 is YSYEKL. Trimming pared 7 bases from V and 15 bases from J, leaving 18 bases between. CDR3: CASTGGAGKVFF. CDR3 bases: TGCGCCAGCACCGGAGGGGCAGGGAAGGTGTTTTTT.

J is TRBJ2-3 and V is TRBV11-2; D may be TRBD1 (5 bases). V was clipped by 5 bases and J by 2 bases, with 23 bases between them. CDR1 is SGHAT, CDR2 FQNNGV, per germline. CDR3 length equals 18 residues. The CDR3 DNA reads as TGTGCCAGCAGCCCCCGCCGAGTGGGGCGGACCTACACAGATACGCAGTATTTT. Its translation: CASSPRRVGRTYTDTQYF.

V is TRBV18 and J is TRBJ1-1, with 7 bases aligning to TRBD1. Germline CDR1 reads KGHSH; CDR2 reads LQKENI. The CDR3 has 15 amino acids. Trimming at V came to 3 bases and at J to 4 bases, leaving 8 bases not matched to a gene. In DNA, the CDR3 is TGTGCCAGCTCACCGGAGGGGGCGTTGATCACTGAAGCTTTCTTT. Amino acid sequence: CASSPEGALITEAFF.

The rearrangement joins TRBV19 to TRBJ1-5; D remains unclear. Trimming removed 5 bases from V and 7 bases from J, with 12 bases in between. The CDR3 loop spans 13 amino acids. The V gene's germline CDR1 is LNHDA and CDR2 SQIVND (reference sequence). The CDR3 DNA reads TGTGCCAGTAGTTCCACTTGGTTACAGCCCCAGCATTTT. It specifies CASSSTWLQPQHF.

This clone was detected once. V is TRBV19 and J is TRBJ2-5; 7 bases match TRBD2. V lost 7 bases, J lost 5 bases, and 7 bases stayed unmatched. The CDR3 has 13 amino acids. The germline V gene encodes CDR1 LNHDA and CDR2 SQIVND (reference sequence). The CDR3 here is CASTGGTFETQYF. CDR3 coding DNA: TGTGCCAGTACCGGGGGGACTTTTGAGACCCAGTACTTC. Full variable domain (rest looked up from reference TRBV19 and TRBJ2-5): DGGITQSPKYLFRKEGQNVTLSCEQNLNHDAMYWYRQDPGQGLRLIYYSQIVNDFQKGDIAEGYSVSREKKESFPLTVTSAQKNPTAFYLCASTGGTFETQYFGPGTRLLVL.